This T cell receptor (beta chain) appears in the sequencing data of a study of T cell repertoires and HLA-DP antigens. Study-level information: Alloreactive CD4+ T cells targeted HLA-DP on transduced HeLa. Alloantigens: one with one groove difference and one with under 11 differences versus self. DNA input averaged about 220 ng in sorted CD137+CD4+ and roughly 1,100 ng in pre-culture CD4+. Study-level results: Against one allele, clones undetected before culture averaged about 35%; against the other, roughly 51%.

Libraries were prepared by immunoSEQ multiplex PCR; TCRdb keeps only in-frame clonotypes and omits some of them. The data show around 100,000 clones, about 91% seen once. A remark on this clone: Its antigen remains unidentified.

V was pared by 1 base and J by 6 bases, with 14 bases between. Germline CDR1 SQVTM, CDR2 ANQGSEA. This CDR3 spans 14 amino acids. The clonotype originates from a woman under 30 in good health and CMV-seronegative. This sequence joins TRBV29-1 and TRBJ2-3, with D maybe TRBD2 (5 bases). Specimen: CD4+ T cells from PBMCs. Here the CDR3 DNA reads TGCAGCGTTGAAGGGGAAGCGGATGGGGATACGCAGTATTTT. Residues: CSVEGEADGDTQYF.